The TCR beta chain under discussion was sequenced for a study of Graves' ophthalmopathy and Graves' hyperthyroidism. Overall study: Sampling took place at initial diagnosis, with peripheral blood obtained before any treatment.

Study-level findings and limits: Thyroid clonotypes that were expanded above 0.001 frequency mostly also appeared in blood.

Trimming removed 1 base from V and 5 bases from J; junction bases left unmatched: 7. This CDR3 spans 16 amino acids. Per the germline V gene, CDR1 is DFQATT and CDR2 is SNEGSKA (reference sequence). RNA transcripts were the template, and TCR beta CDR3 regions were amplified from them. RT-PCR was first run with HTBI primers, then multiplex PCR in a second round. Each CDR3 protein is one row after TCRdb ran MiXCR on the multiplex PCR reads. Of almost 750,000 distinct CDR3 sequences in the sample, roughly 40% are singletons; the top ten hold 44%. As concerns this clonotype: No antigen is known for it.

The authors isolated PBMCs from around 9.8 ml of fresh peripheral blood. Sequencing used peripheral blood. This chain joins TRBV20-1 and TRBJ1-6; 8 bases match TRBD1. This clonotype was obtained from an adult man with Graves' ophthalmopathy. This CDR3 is CSARGTWDRNNSPLHF. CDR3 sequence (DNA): TGCAGTGCTAGAGGGACCTGGGACAGGAATAATTCACCCCTCCACTTT.